One and the same sample provided the 27 T cell receptor beta chains below, sequenced in a study of T-cell memory formation after mild COVID-19. One entry per CDR3 protein, called by TCRdb with MiXCR from the 5' RACE reads. Counted here are roughly 450,000 distinct CDR3 sequences, about 18% occurring once; the ten biggest clones make up about 12%. Material for sequencing was PBMCs or a T cell subset sorted from them (not recorded which). The origin of the receptors is an adult woman who had mild COVID-19 (a few samples of this study predate the infection). Cell type and time point are not known.

The chain uses TRBV9 and TRBJ2-3; D gene uncertain. This CDR3 spans 15 amino acids. Germline CDR1 is SGDLS and CDR2 is YYNGEE. The V and J ends lost 0 bases and 1 base respectively, with 9 bases between them. The CDR3 DNA reads as TGTGCCAGCAGCGTAGGGGTGGGCGGCACAGATACGCAGTATTTT. Protein product: CASSVGVGGTDTQYF.

The chain carries TRBV5-5 and TRBJ2-3, with 9 bases fitting TRBD2. V lost 1 base and J lost 6; bases outside the gene matches: 3. CDR1 SGHKS and CDR2 YYEKEE come from the germline V gene (reference sequence). The CDR3 runs 14 residues. The CDR3 reads CASSLSGGSDTQYF. The CDR3 nucleotides read TGTGCCAGCAGCTTGAGCGGGGGGTCGGATACGCAGTATTTT.

This chain uses TRBV12-3 or TRBV12-4 with TRBJ1-1; possible D gene TRBD1, 5 bases. Deletions cut 3 bases from V and 10 bases from J, with 9 bases between. The CDR3 contains 11 residues. CDR3: CASSFMGTAFF. CDR3 sequence (DNA): TGTGCCAGCAGTTTTATGGGGACAGCTTTCTTT.

In its sample, this clonotype was seen a few times. The chain combines TRBV12-3 or TRBV12-4 with TRBJ2-1, with D unresolved. The CDR3 sequence is 14 residues long. Deletions cut 1 base from V and 8 bases from J, with 12 bases between. The CDR3 loop reads CASSLVGSIDEQFF. The DNA for the CDR3 is TGTGCCAGCAGTTTAGTGGGTTCTATCGATGAGCAGTTCTTC.

The CDR3 region has the DNA TGTGCCAGCACCCGACAGGGGGCGCGTACTGAAGCTTTCTTT. It encodes CASTRQGARTEAFF. The chain has TRBV21-1 and TRBJ1-1; TRBD1 is the table's D call, not checked against the DNA. TRBV21-1 constitutes a pseudogene. The CDR3 is made up of 14 amino acids.

The chain carries TRBV29-1 and TRBJ2-1, with TRBD1 matching over 10 bases. The CDR3 runs to 15 residues. The germline V gene has CDR1 SQVTM and CDR2 ANQGSEA. Trimming took 3 bases from V and 4 from J; bases not matched to a gene: 6. The CDR3 coding sequence is TGCAGCGTTGATAAAGGACAGGGGGGGTACAATGAGCAGTTCTTC. Its protein is CSVDKGQGGYNEQFF.

The chain is built from TRBV27 and TRBJ2-1; 11 nucleotides agree with TRBD1. The germline V gene has CDR1 MNHEY and CDR2 SMNVEV (reference sequence). The CDR3 contains 17 residues. J gave up 4 bases and V 3 bases, and 8 bases lay outside the gene matches. The DNA of the CDR3 is TGTGCCAGCAGTTTGAGACCCGGGACAGGGGGTTACAATGAGCAGTTCTTC. Protein sequence: CASSLRPGTGGYNEQFF.

This clonotype appeared a few times. The CDR3 protein is CSVDGQGAEETQYF. Here the CDR3 DNA reads TGCAGCGTTGACGGACAGGGGGCGGAAGAGACCCAGTACTTC. The chain has TRBV29-1 and TRBJ2-5; 11 nucleotides align to TRBD1. Germline CDR1 is SQVTM and CDR2 is ANQGSEA. Unmatched junction bases numbered 3, after V lost 3 bases and J lost 3 bases. CDR3 length equals 14 residues.

This clonotype was found a few times. The V gene is TRBV11-2, the J gene TRBJ2-3; TRBD2 aligns across 7 bases. After removal of 3 bases from V and 5 bases from J, the junction contained 17 bases not matched to a gene. This CDR3 comprises 18 residues. The germline CDR1 and CDR2 sequences are SGHAT and FQNNGV. The DNA for the CDR3 is TGTGCCAGCAGCTTTCGAGGCCCCCGTCTAGCGGTCATAGATACGCAGTATTTT. This translates into CASSFRGPRLAVIDTQYF.

CDR3 loop: CASSQDRGLQPQHF. CDR3 nucleotide sequence: TGCGCCAGCAGCCAGGACAGGGGGCTTCAGCCCCAGCATTTT. This chain connects TRBV4-1 to TRBJ1-5, with 11 bases identical to TRBD1. Trimming took 3 bases from V and 6 from J; bases not matched to a gene: 1. CDR3 size: 14 residues. CDR1 is MGHRA, CDR2 YSYEKL, per germline.

The CDR3 sequence: CASSQDLTITDTQYF. CDR3 DNA: TGCGCCAGCAGCCAAGATCTTACAATCACAGATACGCAGTATTTT. The chain employs TRBV4-1 and TRBJ2-3; no definite D call. The CDR3 runs 15 residues. The germline V gene has CDR1 MGHRA and CDR2 YSYEKL. Trimming removed 0 bases at V and 2 bases at J, with 9 bases between.

The gene calls are TRBV23-1 and TRBJ2-7; D perhaps matches TRBD2 (6 bases). TRBV23-1 is assigned to the ORF class and has an uncertain function. V lost 6 bases to trimming and J lost 1 base, with 13 bases between them. This CDR3 is built from 14 residues. The CDR3 DNA reads as TGCGCCAGCAGCCGACTAGAGGGATCCTACGAGCAGTACTTC. Amino acids: CASSRLEGSYEQYF.

This chain uses TRBV5-4 with TRBJ2-2, with 7 nucleotides matching TRBD1. Looked up from germline, CDR1 is SGHNT and CDR2 is YYREEE (reference sequence). Trimming at V came to 4 bases and at J to 8 bases, leaving 11 bases not matched to a gene. This CDR3 contains 15 residues. CDR3 in amino acids: CASSLVTGSRGELFF. CDR3 coding DNA: TGTGCCAGCAGCCTTGTGACAGGGAGTCGGGGGGAGCTGTTTTTT.

The chain recombines TRBV7-3 with TRBJ1-2; no clear D. CDR3 length equals 14 residues. CDR1 is SGHTA and CDR2 is FQGTGA in the germline V gene. The V end was cut by 7 bases, the J end by 4 bases, with 16 bases between. Here the CDR3 reads CASTIPGGPYGYTF. The CDR3 DNA reads as TGTGCCAGCACCATCCCCGGAGGACCCTATGGCTACACCTTC.

This rearrangement joins TRBV7-9 to TRBJ2-7, with D possibly being TRBD1 (5 bases). Trimming removed 8 bases from V and 0 bases from J, with 11 bases in between. The CDR3 consists of 13 residues. Germline V lookup: CDR1 SEHNR, CDR2 FQNEAQ (reference sequence). Here the CDR3 DNA reads TGTGCCAGCGGGTCTGGGGCCTCCTACGAGCAGTACTTC. Its translation: CASGSGASYEQYF.

There are a few counts of this clonotype. This chain joins TRBV29-1 and TRBJ2-7, with a possible D match to TRBD2 (6 bases). Trimming stripped 7 bases from V and 5 bases from J, with 18 bases between. Germline V gene data show CDR1 as SQVTM and CDR2 as ANQGSEA. CDR3 length: 13 residues. CDR3 sequence (DNA): TGCAGCGCCCGCCCGGGGGTATGGGACGAGCAGTACTTC. Its translation: CSARPGVWDEQYF.

The rearrangement links TRBV11-3 to TRBJ2-3; TRBD2 might be the D (5 bases). V gave up 1 base and J gave up 0 bases, with 14 bases separating them. CDR3 length: 17 residues. The germline CDR1 and CDR2 sequences are SGHNT and YENEEA. DNA for the CDR3: TGTGCCAGCAGCTTAGTAGGACTTACTGAAAGCACAGATACGCAGTATTTT. It codes for CASSLVGLTESTDTQYF. Filled out from reference TRBV11-3 and TRBJ2-3, the complete variable domain reads EAGVVQSPRYKIIEKKQPVAFWCNPISGHNTLYWYLQNLGQGPELLIRYENEEAVDDSQLPKDRFSAERLKGVDSTLKIQPAELGDSAVYLCASSLVGLTESTDTQYFGPGTRLTVL.

The V gene is TRBV6-2 or TRBV6-3, the J gene TRBJ2-5; 8 bases map to TRBD1. The CDR3 sequence is 15 residues long. Germline CDR1 and CDR2: MNHEY and SVGEGT. The V segment lost 6 bases and the J segment 1 base; nucleotides outside the gene matches: 7. For the CDR3, the DNA is TGTGCCAGCAGAAACTTCGGGACAGGCCAAGAGACCCAGTACTTC. The encoded protein is CASRNFGTGQETQYF.

The genes are TRBV29-1 and TRBJ2-3; 8 bases are shared with TRBD2. The length of the CDR3 is 14 residues. V lost 7 bases and J lost 3; bases outside the gene matches: 9. CDR1 is SQVTM and CDR2 is ANQGSEA in the germline V gene. The CDR3, as DNA: TGCAGCGGGGGGTCGGGACTAGTAACAGATACGCAGTATTTT. Encoded protein: CSGGSGLVTDTQYF.

This clonotype was counted only a few times. Here the CDR3 DNA reads TGTGCCAGCAGTTACTTTACCAATGATGGGGCAAGATCCTACGAGCAGTACTTC. Amino acid sequence: CASSYFTNDGARSYEQYF. The rearrangement uses TRBV6-5 and TRBJ2-7; D perhaps matches TRBD1 (5 bases). The germline gives CDR1 MNHEY, CDR2 SVGAGI. V dropped 1 base and J dropped 1 base, with 20 bases sitting between them. This CDR3 is 18 amino acids long.

The chain carries TRBV9 and TRBJ1-2, with D perhaps matching TRBD1 (6 bases). Between the trimmed V and J ends, which lost 1 base and 4 bases, there was a span of 26 bases. This CDR3 has 19 amino acids. CDR1 SGDLS and CDR2 YYNGEE come from the germline V gene. The DNA of the CDR3 is TGTGCCAGCAGCGTATTTAGGGGGACTCGTAGACAGGCATCCTATGGCTACACCTTC. This gives the protein CASSVFRGTRRQASYGYTF.

There are a few counts of this clonotype. This chain connects TRBV5-6 to TRBJ1-2; 8 bases line up with TRBD1. The V gene end was trimmed by 0 bases and the J gene end by 4 bases; junction bases not matched to a gene: 2. Germline assignment: CDR1 SGHDT and CDR2 YYEEEE. The CDR3 totals 14 residues. The CDR3 DNA reads TGTGCCAGCAGCTTGGGACAGGGGATCTATGGCTACACCTTC. Its translation is CASSLGQGIYGYTF.

V usage is TRBV6-6 and J usage is TRBJ1-2; D remains ambiguous. V was cut by 5 bases and J by 4 bases, with 14 bases left in between. In germline, CDR1 is MNHNY, CDR2 SVGAGI (reference sequence). The CDR3 sequence is 14 residues long. CDR3 amino acids: CASSPSSSLYGYTF. The CDR3 coding sequence is TGTGCCAGCAGTCCTAGCAGTAGCCTCTATGGCTACACCTTC.

The J gene is TRBJ2-1, the V gene TRBV29-1, with TRBD2 matching 7 bases. After removal of 6 bases from V and 9 bases from J, the junction contained 5 bases not matched to a gene. Per the germline V gene, CDR1 is SQVTM and CDR2 is ANQGSEA. This CDR3 spans 11 amino acids. The CDR3 protein is CSVLLASEQFF. The CDR3 DNA reads TGCAGCGTCTTACTAGCGTCTGAGCAGTTCTTC.

This clonotype was seen many times. The chain employs TRBV12-3 or TRBV12-4 and TRBJ2-1, with TRBD2 matching over 11 bases. The ends lost 3 bases at V and 8 bases at J; junction bases unmatched: 3. The CDR3 is 14 residues long. This CDR3 reads CASSFSGRADEQFF. The CDR3 DNA is TGTGCCAGCAGTTTTAGCGGGAGGGCCGATGAGCAGTTCTTC.

The V call is TRBV2, the J call TRBJ2-7, with D unclear. Trimming cost V 7 bases and J 3 bases, with 13 bases left between them. This CDR3 has 13 amino acids. Per the germline V gene, CDR1 is SNHLY and CDR2 is FYNNEI. The CDR3 sequence is CASTSQFVYEQYF. In DNA form, the CDR3 reads TGTGCCAGCACGTCCCAATTTGTCTACGAGCAGTACTTC. The whole variable domain, filled in from reference TRBV2 and TRBJ2-7, reads EPEVTQTPSHQVTQMGQEVILRCVPISNHLYFYWYRQILGQKVEFLVSFYNNEISEKSEIFDDQFSVERPDGSNFTLKIRSTKLEDSAMYFCASTSQFVYEQYFGPGTRLTVT.

The J gene is TRBJ1-5, the V gene TRBV6-6, with a weak D call TRBD1 (6 bases). The CDR3 sequence is 15 residues long. Trimming shortened V by 4 bases and J by 2 bases, and 12 bases separated the two germline ends. Germline V CDR1 and CDR2: MNHNY, SVGAGI (reference sequence). The CDR3 nucleotides read TGTGCCAGCAGTTTGAACAGGGCCGGCAATCAGCCCCAGCATTTT. Amino acid sequence: CASSLNRAGNQPQHF.